This entry is about one T cell receptor beta chain. Its specificity is unknown. This entry is derived from a study of CD8 T cells in Susac syndrome. Whole-study results and caveats: The authors acknowledged that their TCR sequencing and HLA analysis involved a relatively small number of individuals.

RNA amounts of about 0.5 to 1 ug underwent reverse transcription with random hexamers. The TCR beta CDR3 was amplified by immunoSEQ multiplex PCR across 54 Vbeta, 13 Jbeta. TCRdb reprocessed the immunoSEQ multiplex PCR reads with MiXCR, giving one entry per CDR3 protein. The table lists roughly 200,000 distinct CDR3 sequences, approximately 94% of them singletons, with 0.085% to 0.11% in the top ten. The V gene's germline CDR1 is DFQATT and CDR2 SNEGSKA (reference sequence). The V gene end was trimmed by 7 bases and the J gene end by 7 bases; junction bases not matched to a gene: 8. This CDR3 is built from 13 residues. Sequencing of TCR beta was performed on blood CD8+ T cells and on blood CD4+ T cells. The TEMRA cells underwent FACS enrichment, while the CD8+ and CD4+ T cells underwent negative isolation.

V usage is TRBV20-1 and J usage is TRBJ2-2; 8 bases agree with TRBD2. Sequenced material: CD4+ T cells from PBMCs. The origin of this receptor is a human donor in good health. DNA of the CDR3: TGCAGTGGCCAGCGGGAGTACGGCGGGGAGCTGTTTTTT. As protein: CSGQREYGGELFF.